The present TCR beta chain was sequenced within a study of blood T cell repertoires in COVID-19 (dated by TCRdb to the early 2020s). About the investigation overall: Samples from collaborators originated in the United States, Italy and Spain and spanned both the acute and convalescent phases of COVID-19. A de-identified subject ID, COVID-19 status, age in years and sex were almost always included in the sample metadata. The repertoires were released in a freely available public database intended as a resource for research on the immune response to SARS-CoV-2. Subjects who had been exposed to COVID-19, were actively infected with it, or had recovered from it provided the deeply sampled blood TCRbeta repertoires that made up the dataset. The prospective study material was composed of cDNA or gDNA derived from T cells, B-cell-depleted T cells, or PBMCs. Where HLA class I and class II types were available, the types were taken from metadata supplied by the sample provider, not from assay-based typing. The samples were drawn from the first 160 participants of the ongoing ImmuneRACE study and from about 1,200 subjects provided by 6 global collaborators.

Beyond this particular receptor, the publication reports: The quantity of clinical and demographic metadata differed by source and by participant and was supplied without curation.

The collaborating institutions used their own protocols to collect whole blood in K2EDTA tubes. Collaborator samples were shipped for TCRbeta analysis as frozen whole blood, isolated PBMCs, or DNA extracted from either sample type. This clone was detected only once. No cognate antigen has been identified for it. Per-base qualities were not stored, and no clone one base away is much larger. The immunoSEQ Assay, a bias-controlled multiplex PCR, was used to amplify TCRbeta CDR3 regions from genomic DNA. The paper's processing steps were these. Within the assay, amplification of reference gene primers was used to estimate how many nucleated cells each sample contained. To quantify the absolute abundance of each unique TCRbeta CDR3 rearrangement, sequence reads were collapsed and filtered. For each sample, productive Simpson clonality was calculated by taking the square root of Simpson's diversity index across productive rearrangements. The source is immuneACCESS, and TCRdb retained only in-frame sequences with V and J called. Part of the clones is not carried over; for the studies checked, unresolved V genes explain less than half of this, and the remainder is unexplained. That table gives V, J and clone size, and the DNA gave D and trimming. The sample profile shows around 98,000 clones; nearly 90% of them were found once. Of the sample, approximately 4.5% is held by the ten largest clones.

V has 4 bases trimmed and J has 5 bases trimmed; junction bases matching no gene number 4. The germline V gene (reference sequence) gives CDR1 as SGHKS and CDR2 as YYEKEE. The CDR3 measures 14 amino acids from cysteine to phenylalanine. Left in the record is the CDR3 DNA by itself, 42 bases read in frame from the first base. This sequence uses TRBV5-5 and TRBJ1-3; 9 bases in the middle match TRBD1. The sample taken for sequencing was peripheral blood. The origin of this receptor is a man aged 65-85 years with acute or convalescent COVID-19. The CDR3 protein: CASSVDRGRNTIYF. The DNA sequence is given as TGTGCCAGCAGCGTGGACAGGGGTAGAAACACCATATATTTT.